The 12 T cell receptor beta chains below were found in one sample sequenced in a study of blood T cell repertoires in COVID-19 (dated by TCRdb to 2019 to 2021). To prepare the library, the immunoSEQ multiplex PCR assay was applied. Sourced from immuneACCESS, this table was stored by TCRdb with only in-frame sequences that have V and J called. A share of the clones is absent; for the studies checked, an unresolved V gene accounts for under half, and the remainder has no known explanation. The sample table shows approximately 300,000 clones, and approximately 86% are seen once. The ten largest clonotypes hold approximately 2.4% of the sample. The material sequenced was PBMCs or T cells enriched from blood (not recorded which). The source is a woman aged 18-29 years who had recovered from COVID-19.

The V call is TRBV5-1, the J call TRBJ2-1; TRBD2 matches 11 bases. This CDR3 comprises 15 residues. The V gene end was trimmed by 0 bases and the J gene end by 9 bases; junction bases not matched to a gene: 5. Germline V gene lookup returns CDR1 SGHRS and CDR2 YFSETQ. The CDR3 region is CASSLGLAGLSEQFF. DNA of the CDR3: TGCGCCAGCAGCTTGGGACTAGCGGGGCTCAGTGAGCAGTTCTTC.

The rearrangement uses TRBV24-1 and TRBJ1-4, with a tentative D call TRBD1 (5 bases). Germline CDR1 reads KGHDR; CDR2 reads SFDVKD. The CDR3 spans 13 residues. The V end lost 10 bases, the J end lost 4 bases, and 12 bases lay between the germline ends. The CDR3 bases are TGTGCCACTAAAGACAGAGATAATGAAAAACTGTTTTTT. As protein: CATKDRDNEKLFF.

The genes are TRBV29-1 and TRBJ1-3; tentative D call: TRBD1 (5 bases). Trimming took 6 bases from V and 0 from J, leaving 12 bases between them. The CDR3 consists of 14 residues. CDR1 and CDR2 (germline): SQVTM, ANQGSEA. The CDR3 DNA follows: TGCAGCGTCATGACAGCCAGCTCTGGAAACACCATATATTTT. It encodes CSVMTASSGNTIYF.

The chain joins TRBV19 to TRBJ1-2; D gene uncertain. The germline V gene encodes CDR1 LNHDA and CDR2 SQIVND (reference sequence). This CDR3 is built from 20 residues. The V end lost 5 bases, the J end lost 4 bases, and 32 bases lay between the germline ends. Here the CDR3 reads CASSPGVTDNLRLRGYGYTF. In DNA form, the CDR3 reads TGTGCCAGTAGTCCCGGGGTGACTGACAATCTACGTTTGCGGGGCTATGGCTACACCTTC. Drawing the rest from reference TRBV19 and TRBJ1-2, the complete variable domain is DGGITQSPKYLFRKEGQNVTLSCEQNLNHDAMYWYRQDPGQGLRLIYYSQIVNDFQKGDIAEGYSVSREKKESFPLTVTSAQKNPTAFYLCASSPGVTDNLRLRGYGYTFGSGTRLTVV.

The rearrangement uses TRBV13 and TRBJ1-2; 7 bases match TRBD1. The CDR3 consists of 13 residues. Germline V gives CDR1 PRHDT, CDR2 FYEKMQ (reference sequence). V shed 5 bases and J 9 bases; nucleotides not matched to a gene: 9. The CDR3 sequence is CASSPGRGPSYTF. The CDR3 region has the DNA TGTGCCAGCAGCCCCGGGAGGGGGCCTAGCTACACCTTC.

The chain uses TRBV5-1 and TRBJ2-1; a possible D gene is TRBD2 (6 bases). With 3 bases removed from V and 11 bases from J, the gap between germline ends came to 24 bases. The CDR3 consists of 16 residues. CDR1 is SGHRS and CDR2 is YFSETQ in the germline V gene. DNA for the CDR3: TGCGCCAGCAGCTCTGCCTCCGGGACTCAACATGCCCAGCAGTTCTTC. This translates into CASSSASGTQHAQQFF.

This sequence joins TRBV7-2 and TRBJ1-2, with 8 bases lining up with TRBD1. Per the germline V gene, CDR1 is SGHTA and CDR2 is FQGNSA. The CDR3 length is 14 residues. V was clipped by 2 bases and J by 5 bases; unmatched bases: 4. DNA of the CDR3: TGTGCCAGCAGCTTATTTGACAGGGGTTATGGCTACACCTTC. Translation gives CASSLFDRGYGYTF.

The chain employs TRBV9 and TRBJ1-5, with no clear D. In germline, CDR1 is SGDLS, CDR2 YYNGEE. The length of the CDR3 is 14 residues. With 0 bases removed from V and 4 bases from J, the gap between germline ends came to 8 bases. The CDR3 bases are TGTGCCAGCAGCGTAGTTCCGGGAAATCAGCCCCAGCATTTT. Translation gives CASSVVPGNQPQHF.

The rearrangement links TRBV7-3 to TRBJ2-5; 12 bases fit TRBD2. The CDR3 is 15 amino acids. V trimming: 3 bases; J trimming: 5 bases; junction bases outside the gene matches: 4. The germline CDR1 and CDR2 sequences are SGHTA and FQGTGA. The CDR3 here is CASSLTSGGGETQYF. The CDR3 DNA sequence: TGTGCCAGCAGCTTGACTAGCGGGGGAGGGGAGACCCAGTACTTC. The full variable domain, with the rest looked up from reference TRBV7-3 and TRBJ2-5, is GAGVSQTPSNKVTEKGKYVELRCDPISGHTALYWYRQSLGQGPEFLIYFQGTGAADDSGLPNDRFFAVRPEGSVSTLKIQRTERGDSAVYLCASSLTSGGGETQYFGPGTRLLVL.

This clone was detected only once. The rearrangement uses TRBV9 and TRBJ1-2; the D gene is possibly TRBD1 (6 bases). CDR1 and CDR2 from the germline V gene are SGDLS and YYNGEE. The CDR3 extends over 16 amino acids. The V gene lost 0 bases and the J gene lost 4 bases, with 16 bases spanning the gap. CDR3 DNA sequence: TGTGCCAGCAGCGTAGCTAAACAGGGTGGGGGCTATGGCTACACCTTC. It codes for CASSVAKQGGGYGYTF.

This clone was seen a handful of times. The chain joins TRBV5-4 to TRBJ2-1; the match to TRBD2 covers 8 bases. Germline V CDR1 and CDR2: SGHNT, YYREEE (reference sequence). The CDR3 loop spans 17 amino acids. The V and J ends lost 4 bases and 4 bases, in that order; junction bases with no gene match: 13. CDR3 sequence: CASSTRKSGSPYNEQFF. The CDR3 DNA sequence: TGTGCCAGCAGCACGAGAAAGAGCGGGAGCCCTTACAATGAGCAGTTCTTC. Full variable domain (rest looked up from reference TRBV5-4 and TRBJ2-1): ETGVTQSPTHLIKTRGQQVTLRCSSQSGHNTVSWYQQALGQGPQFIFQYYREEENGRGNFPPRFSGLQFPNYSSELNVNALELDDSALYLCASSTRKSGSPYNEQFFGPGTRLTVL.

This clone was counted between two and nine times. This sample includes further DNA sequences coding for the same CDR3. J is TRBJ1-4 and V is TRBV7-2; TRBD1 matches 8 bases. V was clipped by 4 bases and J by 0 bases; unmatched bases: 1. The germline V gene encodes CDR1 SGHTA and CDR2 FQGNSA. The CDR3 spans 15 residues. The CDR3 loop reads CASSSQGATNEKLFF. The CDR3 nucleotides are TGTGCCAGCAGCTCACAGGGGGCAACTAATGAAAAACTGTTTTTT. Drawing the rest from reference TRBV7-2 and TRBJ1-4, the complete variable domain is GAGVSQSPSNKVTEKGKDVELRCDPISGHTALYWYRQSLGQGLEFLIYFQGNSAPDKSGLPSDRFSAERTGGSVSTLTIQRTQQEDSAVYLCASSSQGATNEKLFFGSGTQLSVL.